This T cell receptor (beta chain) was documented in a study of blood T cell repertoires in COVID-19. Study at large: COVID-19 samples, acute and convalescent, were from the United States, Italy and Spain.

Generated by immunoSEQ multiplex PCR, the TCRdb table keeps only in-frame clones and is missing some. This table has more than 90,000 clones, about 85% appearing once. V was shortened by 9 bases and J by 6 bases, with 11 bases between the two germline ends. This CDR3 spans 11 amino acids. The germline V gene has CDR1 KGHDR and CDR2 SFDVKD. The genes are TRBV24-1 and TRBJ2-7; D is ambiguous. The receptor was isolated from a human donor in a cohort sampled during active COVID-19. The sample consisted of peripheral blood. DNA for the CDR3: TGTGCCACCCCACCCTGGGCCGAGCAGTACTTC. It yields the protein CATPPWAEQYF.